This T cell receptor beta chain was sequenced in a study of blood T cell repertoires in COVID-19. Clones were read by immunoSEQ multiplex PCR, and TCRdb kept only the in-frame ones, dropping some. Of under 250,000 clones detected, roughly four fifths appear once; the ten largest clones hold 9.5% to 15%. Germline CDR1 is SGHRS and CDR2 is YFSETQ. The V gene end was trimmed by 3 bases and the J gene end by 2 bases; junction bases not matched to a gene: 6. The CDR3 is 15 residues long. The sequence came from a woman between 40 and 50 years old with acute or convalescent COVID-19. Material: peripheral blood. The chain has TRBV5-1 and TRBJ2-7; 9 positions agree with TRBD1. CDR3: CASSSRTGDTYEQYF. DNA for the CDR3: TGCGCCAGCAGCTCGAGGACAGGGGATACCTACGAGCAGTACTTC. Using reference TRBV5-1 and TRBJ2-7 for the parts outside the CDR3, the full variable domain is KAGVTQTPRYLIKTRGQQVTLSCSPISGHRSVSWYQQTPGQGLQFLFEYFSETQRNKGNFPGRFSGRQFSNSRSEMNVSTLELGDSALYLCASSSRTGDTYEQYFGPGTRLTVT.